What follows are 7 T cell receptor beta chains derived from one specimen sequenced in a study of shared clonotypes between healthy human individuals. TCRdb's copy holds only in-frame clones and misses some; the assay was immunoSEQ multiplex PCR. This sample has some 2,500,000 clones, with over 85% found just once. Material for sequencing was naive CD4+ T cells from PBMCs. Stated subset: CD45RA+ positively selected. The source is a man aged 18 to 29 in good health. Some clones in this sample may be carry-over from other donors' samples.

The chain has TRBV29-1 and TRBJ2-7; D might be TRBD2 (6 bases). Trimming took 3 bases from V and 6 from J, leaving 12 bases between them. The germline V gene has CDR1 SQVTM and CDR2 ANQGSEA. The CDR3 length is 12 residues. This chain's CDR3 is CSVESLGGEQYF. CDR3 in DNA: TGCAGCGTTGAGAGTTTGGGGGGCGAGCAGTACTTC.

This chain links TRBV4-2 with TRBJ2-7; TRBD2 might be the D (5 bases). The CDR3 contains 15 residues. V lost 0 bases, J lost 2 bases, and 11 bases lay in between. Germline lookup yields CDR1 LGHNA and CDR2 YNFKEQ. The CDR3 region is CASSQEPAVTYEQYF. CDR3 DNA sequence: TGTGCCAGCAGCCAAGAACCAGCGGTTACCTACGAGCAGTACTTC.

This rearrangement joins TRBV5-1 to TRBJ1-5; the D gene is possibly TRBD1 (5 bases). Germline-derived CDR1 and CDR2 are SGHRS and YFSETQ. The CDR3 is made up of 15 amino acids. Deletions cut 2 bases from V and 2 bases from J, with 11 bases between. The CDR3 protein is CASSFGTSGNQPQHF. CDR3 in DNA: TGCGCCAGCAGCTTCGGGACCTCAGGCAATCAGCCCCAGCATTTT.

The V call is TRBV5-1, the J call TRBJ2-6, with a tentative D call TRBD2 (5 bases). V lost 4 bases and J lost 7, with 15 bases in between. In germline, CDR1 is SGHRS, CDR2 YFSETQ. The CDR3 is 15 amino acids. The CDR3: CASSPMNGGANVLTF. CDR3 DNA: TGCGCCAGCAGCCCTATGAACGGAGGAGCCAACGTCCTGACTTTC.

V gene TRBV7-2 combines with J gene TRBJ1-2; D is unresolved. Germline CDR1 SGHTA, CDR2 FQGNSA. Trimming shortened V by 4 bases and J by 7 bases, and 7 bases separated the two germline ends. This CDR3 contains 11 residues. This chain's CDR3 is CASSSTGGYTF. The DNA of the CDR3 is TGTGCCAGCAGCTCCACTGGTGGCTACACCTTC.

The V call is TRBV5-8, the J call TRBJ2-2; the D gene is possibly TRBD2 (7 bases). Trimming left V 6 bases short and J 2 bases short, with 17 bases between. The CDR3 is made up of 16 amino acids. Germline CDR1 reads SGHTS; CDR2 reads YDEGEE. CDR3 protein: CASTKEGGRNTGELFF. CDR3 sequence (DNA): TGTGCCAGCACCAAAGAGGGGGGGCGCAACACCGGGGAGCTGTTTTTT.

Concerning this clone: In the same sample, other DNA sequences code for this CDR3. This sequence joins TRBV7-3 and TRBJ2-1; D is uncertain. CDR3 length equals 14 residues. Trimming stripped 5 bases from V and 0 bases from J, with 8 bases between. Germline V CDR1 and CDR2: SGHTA, FQGTGA. The DNA for the CDR3 is TGTGCCAGCAGCCTGGAAAGCTCCTACAATGAGCAGTTCTTC. This gives the protein CASSLESSYNEQFF.